Detailed here is one TCR beta chain. Its antigen is not identified. This sample was taken from a study of identical twins. Findings of the study overall: Beta out-of-frame sequences showed weaker excess twin sharing.

A universal primer site came from template switching; cDNA carried unique molecular identifiers. TCRdb analysed the 5' RACE reads with MiXCR anew, one entry per CDR3 protein. The profile covers roughly 250,000 distinct CDR3 sequences, with about 14% appearing a single time and 7% to 9% taken by the ten largest. The CDR3 contains 16 residues. V was pared by 6 bases and J by 0 bases, with 15 bases between. The source is a woman aged 18-29 years in good health. The sample consisted of memory (CD45RO+) T cells sorted from blood. V and J are TRBV12-3 or TRBV12-4 and TRBJ2-1; D might be TRBD1 (6 bases). CDR3 loop: CASRTRTDRSYNEQFF. The CDR3 DNA is TGTGCCAGCAGAACCCGGACAGATCGCTCCTACAATGAGCAGTTCTTC.